One TCR beta chain is described in this entry. V was pared by 3 bases and J by 7 bases, with 16 bases between. From germline, CDR1 is LNHDA and CDR2 SQIVND (reference sequence). The CDR3 is made up of 15 amino acids. Some clones are missing from TCRdb's copy, which holds only in-frame ones; the method was immunoSEQ multiplex PCR. Here the sample spans some 35,000 clones, approximately 80% being singletons. This entry belongs to a study of blood T cell repertoires in COVID-19. The receptor comes from a man older than 75 with acute or convalescent COVID-19. Sample: peripheral blood. The V call is TRBV19, the J call TRBJ1-5; D gene uncertain. As DNA, the CDR3 is TGTGCCAGTAGTATCACGTGGAGGGCTTCGCAGCCCCAGCATTTT. Translating gives CASSITWRASQPQHF.